A single sample gave rise to the 19 T cell receptor beta chains below, sequenced in a study of T cell changes during pregnancy in multiple sclerosis. Produced via immunoSEQ multiplex PCR; TCRdb's table is partial and in-frame only. Counted here are 35,000 to 45,000 clones, approximately 87% occurring once; the ten biggest clones make up 4% to 6%. The sequencing used peripheral blood, collected in the second trimester of pregnancy. The receptors were gathered from a female donor in good health, enrolled as a control in a pregnancy study.

This chain uses TRBV5-4 with TRBJ2-7, with 10 bases identical to TRBD1. CDR3 length: 16 residues. Unmatched junction bases numbered 9, after V lost 4 bases and J lost 2 bases. Germline V gene sequence: CDR1 SGHNT, CDR2 YYREEE (reference sequence). CDR3 residues: CASSPQSGTGAYEQYF. The DNA for the CDR3 is TGTGCCAGCAGCCCCCAATCCGGGACAGGGGCCTACGAGCAGTACTTC. The full variable domain, with the rest looked up from reference TRBV5-4 and TRBJ2-7, is ETGVTQSPTHLIKTRGQQVTLRCSSQSGHNTVSWYQQALGQGPQFIFQYYREEENGRGNFPPRFSGLQFPNYSSELNVNALELDDSALYLCASSPQSGTGAYEQYFGPGTRLTVT.

The chain employs TRBV5-4 and TRBJ2-1; D uncertain. The germline gives CDR1 SGHNT, CDR2 YYREEE (reference sequence). V was shortened by 0 bases and J by 4 bases, with 2 bases between the two germline ends. The length of the CDR3 is 12 residues. The CDR3 reads CASSLVYNEQFF. The CDR3 region has the DNA TGTGCCAGCAGCTTGGTATACAATGAGCAGTTCTTC.

The rearrangement links TRBV5-4 to TRBJ2-5, with D unclear. Trimming removed 4 bases at V and 1 base at J, with 11 bases between. Looked up from germline, CDR1 is SGHNT and CDR2 is YYREEE (reference sequence). The CDR3 length is 14 residues. DNA of the CDR3: TGTGCCAGCAGCCTCCATCCCGGCCAAGAGACCCAGTACTTC. Translated: CASSLHPGQETQYF.

V is TRBV5-1 and J is TRBJ2-1; 8 bases are shared with TRBD2. V lost 1 base and J lost 5; bases outside the gene matches: 8. The CDR3 is made up of 16 amino acids. Germline V gene sequence: CDR1 SGHRS, CDR2 YFSETQ. In DNA form, the CDR3 reads TGCGCCAGCAGCTTGACGGCTAGCGGGCGGGACAATGAGCAGTTCTTC. Its translation is CASSLTASGRDNEQFF. The full variable domain, rest sourced from reference TRBV5-1 and TRBJ2-1, is KAGVTQTPRYLIKTRGQQVTLSCSPISGHRSVSWYQQTPGQGLQFLFEYFSETQRNKGNFPGRFSGRQFSNSRSEMNVSTLELGDSALYLCASSLTASGRDNEQFFGPGTRLTVL.

This chain links TRBV7-9 with TRBJ1-5, with 9 bases fitting TRBD1. Per germline, CDR1 SEHNR and CDR2 FQNEAQ (reference sequence). CDR3 length equals 14 residues. V was clipped by 4 bases and J by 7 bases; unmatched bases: 5. The CDR3 DNA reads TGTGCCAGCAGCTCCCAACAGGGGGCACAGCCCCAGCATTTT. Amino acids: CASSSQQGAQPQHF.

This clone was seen a handful of times. V is TRBV10-3 and J is TRBJ2-1; TRBD2 agrees at 16 bases. Germline CDR1 and CDR2: ENHRY and SYGVKD. V was clipped by 6 bases and J by 5 bases; unmatched bases: 1. The CDR3 runs 15 residues. CDR3 bases: TGTGCCATCAGGGGGACTAGCGGGAGGGACAATGAGCAGTTCTTC. This encodes CAIRGTSGRDNEQFF.

The table lists this clone with a count of one. V usage is TRBV9 and J usage is TRBJ2-7; 9 bases align to TRBD2. The ends lost 0 bases at V and 4 bases at J; junction bases unmatched: 5. Germline V gives CDR1 SGDLS, CDR2 YYNGEE. This CDR3 comprises 15 residues. CDR3 DNA sequence: TGTGCCAGCAGCGTAGATACTAGCGGGTTGTACGAGCAGTACTTC. Its protein is CASSVDTSGLYEQYF.

The rearrangement joins TRBV10-3 to TRBJ2-7, with 7 bases fitting TRBD1. The V gene's germline CDR1 is ENHRY and CDR2 SYGVKD. The CDR3 sequence is 14 residues long. The trim removed 6 bases at V and 4 bases at J, leaving 9 bases unmatched. The CDR3 sequence: CAIRTPGTAYEQYF. CDR3 DNA: TGTGCCATCAGGACGCCTGGGACAGCTTACGAGCAGTACTTC.

The CDR3 nucleotides are TGTGCCAGCTCACGCCCGGGACAGGAGAACACTGAAGCTTTCTTT. As protein: CASSRPGQENTEAFF. The chain joins TRBV18 to TRBJ1-1; 8 positions match TRBD1. Per the germline V gene, CDR1 is KGHSH and CDR2 is LQKENI. V was pared by 4 bases and J by 1 base, with 5 bases of the junction left unmatched. There are 15 residues in the CDR3.

The gene calls are TRBV2 and TRBJ2-5; 7 nucleotides align to TRBD2. The CDR3 is made up of 15 amino acids. Trimming removed 5 bases from V and 7 bases from J; junction bases left unmatched: 13. Germline CDR1 and CDR2: SNHLY and FYNNEI. CDR3 sequence reads: CASSPQGLPTGTQYF. The CDR3 DNA reads as TGTGCCAGCAGTCCCCAGGGACTACCAACAGGGACCCAGTACTTC.

The chain uses TRBV27 and TRBJ1-4; D might be TRBD1 (5 bases). This CDR3 is 18 amino acids long. Germline V CDR1 and CDR2: MNHEY, SMNVEV (reference sequence). V lost 3 bases, J lost 3 bases, and 20 bases lay in between. The DNA for the CDR3 is TGTGCCAGCAGTTTCGGAGGCGGCACCCGGGGGTCTAATGAAAAACTGTTTTTT. Its translation: CASSFGGGTRGSNEKLFF.

This sequence joins TRBV11-2 and TRBJ2-4; 10 bases match TRBD2. Germline V gene data show CDR1 as SGHAT and CDR2 as FQNNGV. The junction had 10 bases not matched to a gene; V was cut back by 5 bases and J by 0 bases. The CDR3 contains 18 residues. CDR3 coding DNA: TGTGCCAGCAGCCATAGCGGGGGGCCCTTTCTAGCCAAAAACATTCAGTACTTC. Amino acids: CASSHSGGPFLAKNIQYF.

This chain connects TRBV15 to TRBJ2-2; perhaps TRBD1 as D (6 bases). This CDR3 has 17 amino acids. Germline loops: CDR1 LNHNV, CDR2 YYDKDF (reference sequence). Trimming pared 3 bases from V and 8 bases from J, leaving 22 bases between. The CDR3 region is CATSRDPPQGRAGELFF. In DNA form, the CDR3 reads TGTGCCACCAGCAGGGACCCCCCTCAGGGGCGAGCTGGGGAGCTGTTTTTT.

The chain uses TRBV5-5 and TRBJ2-3; D is ambiguous. The CDR3 length is 12 residues. The germline CDR1 and CDR2 sequences are SGHKS and YYEKEE (reference sequence). V was cut by 4 bases and J by 4 bases, with 7 bases left in between. CDR3: CASSATPDTQYF. The CDR3 nucleotides read TGTGCCAGCAGCGCCACTCCAGATACGCAGTATTTT.

The rearrangement joins TRBV7-9 to TRBJ2-6; 8 nucleotides agree with TRBD2. The germline V gene has CDR1 SEHNR and CDR2 FQNEAQ (reference sequence). Unmatched junction bases numbered 3, after V lost 5 bases and J lost 0 bases. This CDR3 is 16 amino acids long. The chain's CDR3 is CASSPGGYSGANVLTF. DNA of the CDR3: TGTGCCAGCAGCCCGGGGGGGTACTCTGGGGCCAACGTCCTGACTTTC. The full variable domain, its missing parts supplied by reference TRBV7-9 and TRBJ2-6, is DTGVSQNPRHKITKRGQNVTFRCDPISEHNRLYWYRQTLGQGPEFLTYFQNEAQLEKSRLLSDRFSAERPKGSFSTLEIQRTEQGDSAMYLCASSPGGYSGANVLTFGAGSRLTVL.

V and J are TRBV14 and TRBJ1-1, with D unclear. The V gene's germline CDR1 is SGHDN and CDR2 FVKESK. V shed 4 bases and J shed 4 bases, with 13 bases lying between them. CDR3 size: 14 residues. CDR3 protein: CASSPRADATEAFF. CDR3 nucleotide sequence: TGTGCCAGCAGCCCGAGGGCTGACGCCACTGAAGCTTTCTTT. The whole variable domain, remainder taken from reference TRBV14 and TRBJ1-1, is EAGVTQFPSHSVIEKGQTVTLRCDPISGHDNLYWYRRVMGKEIKFLLHFVKESKQDESGMPNNRFLAERTGGTYSTLKVQPAELEDSGVYFCASSPRADATEAFFGQGTRLTVV.

This chain connects TRBV30 to TRBJ2-3; 12 nucleotides line up with TRBD2. Per germline, CDR1 GTSNPN and CDR2 SVGIG (reference sequence). V gave up 4 bases and J gave up 8 bases; unmatched junction bases: 4. The CDR3 covers 13 residues. CDR3 protein: CAWTSGGAGTQYF. In DNA form, the CDR3 reads TGTGCCTGGACTAGCGGGGGGGCCGGTACGCAGTATTTT.

DNA for the CDR3: TGTGCCAGTAGGACGGGAATAGAAGTCGACTATGGCTACACCTTC. Protein product: CASRTGIEVDYGYTF. The rearrangement links TRBV19 to TRBJ1-2; no definite D call. The CDR3 loop spans 15 amino acids. The germline V gene encodes CDR1 LNHDA and CDR2 SQIVND (reference sequence). V was clipped by 6 bases and J by 3 bases, with 17 bases between them.

This chain connects TRBV25-1 to TRBJ2-1; TRBD1 matches at 8 bases. Germline V gene lookup returns CDR1 MGHDK and CDR2 SYGVNS. This CDR3 is built from 14 residues. V lost 5 bases and J lost 7; bases outside the gene matches: 7. The CDR3 DNA reads as TGTGCCAGCAGTTTGGACAGGGTCAGGAATGAGCAGTTCTTC. Its translation: CASSLDRVRNEQFF.